Listed below are T cell receptor beta chains from one sample, sequenced in a study of shared clonotypes between healthy human individuals. Using immunoSEQ multiplex PCR, the repertoire was profiled, and TCRdb retains in-frame clones only, with some absent. The repertoire includes about 1.5 million clones, approximately 98% of them detected once, and roughly 0.45% sits in the top ten. Sequenced material: naive CD4+ T cells sorted from blood. The receptors were gathered from a man in his thirties or forties in good health. Both conserved end residues are part of each CDR3. D genes are given only for firm matches. Clone size is stated in some rows and not others, as once, few, many or a class when expanded.

DNA	CDR3	V	J	D	size
TGTGCCAGCAGTCCCGGACTAGCGGCTTATTACAATGAGCAGTTCTTC	CASSPGLAAYYNEQFF	TRBV28	TRBJ2-1	TRBD2	.
TGTGCCAGCATTCTGCTACTATGTGGGAGCTCCTACGAGCAGTACTTC	CASILLLCGSSYEQYF	TRBV21-1	TRBJ2-7	.	.
TGCGCCAGCAGCTCTAATGGGGGATCTAATGAAAAACTGTTTTTT	CASSSNGGSNEKLFF	TRBV5-1	TRBJ1-4	.	.
TGTGCCAGCAACAACAGGGGTTCCTACGAGCAGTACTTC	CASNNRGSYEQYF	TRBV19	TRBJ2-7	TRBD1	.
TGTGCCAGCTCACCACAGGCTAGCGGGATATATGAGCAGTTCTTC	CASSPQASGIYEQFF	TRBV18	TRBJ2-1	TRBD2	.
TGTGCCAGCAGCCCCCTAGCGGGGGATGAGCAGTTCTTC	CASSPLAGDEQFF	TRBV7-2	TRBJ2-1	TRBD2	.
TGCGCCAGCAGCTTGGAGGCGGCCAACGTCCTGACTTTC	CASSLEAANVLTF	TRBV5-1	TRBJ2-6	.	.
TGTGCCAGTAGTATAAGCGGGAGCTACAATGAGCAGTTCTTC	CASSISGSYNEQFF	TRBV19	TRBJ2-1	TRBD2	.
TGTGCCAGCAGCCTAGGGGTTTATGGAAACACCATATATTTT	CASSLGVYGNTIYF	TRBV7-9	TRBJ1-3	.	.
TGTGCCAGCTCCTCCGGGACAGGGAATTACAATGAGCAGTTCTTC	CASSSGTGNYNEQFF	TRBV18	TRBJ2-1	TRBD1	.
TGCGCCAGCAGCCAAGATCAGGGGGGCACTGAAGCTTTCTTT	CASSQDQGGTEAFF	TRBV4-1	TRBJ1-1	TRBD1	once
TGTGCCAGCAGCTCCGCCTCAGGCTATGGCTACACCTTC	CASSSASGYGYTF	TRBV5-5	TRBJ1-2	.	.
TGCGCCAGCAGCCTTCTGGGGCTAGCGCATAATGAGCAGTTCTTC	CASSLLGLAHNEQFF	TRBV4-1	TRBJ2-1	.	.
TGTGCCAGCAGTTTACGAGGCGAGCAGTACTTC	CASSLRGEQYF	TRBV28	TRBJ2-7	.	.
TGTGCCAGCAGTTTGACCCGGGACAGGGCCTACGAGCAGTACTTC	CASSLTRDRAYEQYF	TRBV28	TRBJ2-7	TRBD1	.
TGCGCCAGCAGCAAATTTACAGGGGGGGCAACCTACGAGCAGTACTTC	CASSKFTGGATYEQYF	TRBV4-1	TRBJ2-7	.	.
TGTGCCAGCAGCTTGGATCGGTCTAGCGGGAGGTACAATGAGCAGTTCTTC	CASSLDRSSGRYNEQFF	TRBV5-5	TRBJ2-1	TRBD2	.
TGTGCCATCAGTGAATCTCGACAGGGGGGCGCCTACGAGCAGTACTTC	CAISESRQGGAYEQYF	TRBV10-3	TRBJ2-7	TRBD1	once
TGTGCCAGCGGACAGGATATCTACGAGCAGTACTTC	CASGQDIYEQYF	TRBV2	TRBJ2-7	TRBD1	.
TGTGCCAGCAGCTCGGGACTAGCGGCGAACACCGGGGAGCTGTTTTTT	CASSSGLAANTGELFF	TRBV7-3	TRBJ2-2	TRBD2	.
TGCGCCAGCAAAATGGTCTCCACGGCCGGGGAGCTGTTTTTT	CASKMVSTAGELFF	TRBV10-2	TRBJ2-2	.	.
TGTGCCACCAGCAGAGATGCAAGGGGCCGGGTAGGGGGCAATCAGCCCCAGCATTTT	CATSRDARGRVGGNQPQHF	TRBV15	TRBJ1-5	.	.
TGTGCCACCGGAGCGGCTAGCACAGATACGCAGTATTTT	CATGAASTDTQYF	TRBV19	TRBJ2-3	.	.
TGCGCCAGCAAGCAAGGCGGAGCTCGGGGTCAAGAGACCCAGTACTTC	CASKQGGARGQETQYF	TRBV4-1	TRBJ2-5	.	.
TGTGCCAGCAGCTTTAGCACAGATACGCAGTATTTT	CASSFSTDTQYF	TRBV5-5	TRBJ2-3	.	few
TGTGCCAGCAGCCCGTCGGGCCTAGCGGGAGGGCCTTACAATGAGCAGTTCTTC	CASSPSGLAGGPYNEQFF	TRBV5-8	TRBJ2-1	TRBD2	.
TGTGCCAGCAGCTCACCGCGGGAGCCGGGACTAGCGTACAATGAGCAGTTCTTC	CASSSPREPGLAYNEQFF	TRBV7-2	TRBJ2-1	TRBD2	.
TGTGCTAGCAGCTCGAGGGTAGGCGCCTACAATGAGCAGTTCTTC	CASSSRVGAYNEQFF	TRBV7-7	TRBJ2-1	.	.
TGCGCCAGCAGTTCAGCGGGAGGGCTCGAGCAGTACTTC	CASSSAGGLEQYF	TRBV10-2	TRBJ2-7	TRBD2	.
TGTGCCAGCAGTTTTCAGAGAGCTAGCTCCTACGAGCAGTACTTC	CASSFQRASSYEQYF	TRBV27	TRBJ2-7	.	.
TGTGCCAGCAGCTTACTAGCGGGACGCCAAGATACGCAGTATTTT	CASSLLAGRQDTQYF	TRBV7-9	TRBJ2-3	TRBD2	.
TGTGCCAGCAACGGACAGGCGGGTAGTCAGCCCCAGCATTTT	CASNGQAGSQPQHF	TRBV2	TRBJ1-5	TRBD1	.
TGTGCCAGCAGCTCAGGGACTTCTGGAAACACCATATATTTT	CASSSGTSGNTIYF	TRBV9	TRBJ1-3	.	.
TGTGCCAGCCGCAGGGGACAGACCCAAGAGACCCAGTACTTC	CASRRGQTQETQYF	TRBV28	TRBJ2-5	TRBD1	once
TGTGCCAGCAGCGCCGGGGTGGGGCAGCCCCAGCATTTT	CASSAGVGQPQHF	TRBV11-2	TRBJ1-5	.	.
TGTGCCAGTAGTATCAGGGGATCCGACACCATATATTTT	CASSIRGSDTIYF	TRBV19	TRBJ1-3	.	.
TGTGCCAGCAGTCCCATTGGTTTCCGAACAGCGGGAGTCAGAGATACGCAGTATTTT	CASSPIGFRTAGVRDTQYF	TRBV11-2	TRBJ2-3	TRBD2	.
TGTGCCAGCAGTCCCCAGGGACTGACTGAAGCTTTCTTT	CASSPQGLTEAFF	TRBV6-6	TRBJ1-1	.	.
TGTGCCAGCAGCGGAGGGGGATCAAACTACGAGCAGTACTTC	CASSGGGSNYEQYF	TRBV7-6	TRBJ2-7	.	.
TGTGCCAGCTCACCAACCGGGACAGACTACGAGCAGTACTTC	CASSPTGTDYEQYF	TRBV18	TRBJ2-7	TRBD1	few
TGTGCCAGCAGTTACACCGGGGACACCTCCTACGAGCAGTACTTC	CASSYTGDTSYEQYF	TRBV6-5	TRBJ2-7	.	.
TGTGCCAGCAGCGGCCCGGGCAGCTACGAGCAGTACTTC	CASSGPGSYEQYF	TRBV5-4	TRBJ2-7	.	.
TGTGCCAGCAGCCCGAGGGGGGCAAGCGGGGAGCTGTTTTTT	CASSPRGASGELFF	TRBV11-3	TRBJ2-2	.	.
TGTGCCAGCAGCAGACAGGGCATGAACACTGAAGCTTTCTTT	CASSRQGMNTEAFF	TRBV7-2	TRBJ1-1	TRBD1	.
TGCGCCAGCAGTCCTTTTTCCCCACGGGCCGACTCTACCTACGAGCAGTACTTC	CASSPFSPRADSTYEQYF	TRBV5-1	TRBJ2-7	.	.
TGTGCCAGCAGTTCCCCCGTTGGGCTTGACGAAAAACTGTTTTTT	CASSSPVGLDEKLFF	TRBV28	TRBJ1-4	.	.
TGTGCCAGCAGCTTGGCCGGTGGGAGGGCACATGAGCAGTACTTC	CASSLAGGRAHEQYF	TRBV5-6	TRBJ2-7	TRBD2	once
TGTGCCAGCAGGTCGCTACAGGGGGCTAAAAACATTCAGTACTTC	CASRSLQGAKNIQYF	TRBV27	TRBJ2-4	TRBD1	.
TGTGCCAGCAGCTCGCTGGGCCTTACACCAGCGGAGCAGTTCTTC	CASSSLGLTPAEQFF	TRBV5-4	TRBJ2-1	.	.
TGTGCCAGCTCGAAGACCCGAACCTACAATGAGCAGTTCTTC	CASSKTRTYNEQFF	TRBV18	TRBJ2-1	.	.
TGTGCCAGCTCCCCCCGGGTCGAGATGAACACTGAAGCTTTCTTT	CASSPRVEMNTEAFF	TRBV18	TRBJ1-1	.	.
TGTGCCAGCAGCTCCGGGACAAATTATGGCTACACCTTC	CASSSGTNYGYTF	TRBV7-9	TRBJ1-2	.	.
TGCGCCAGCAGCTTGGCCGGGGGCCTCCAGGACAATGAGCAGTTCTTC	CASSLAGGLQDNEQFF	TRBV5-1	TRBJ2-1	.	.
TGCGCCAGCAGCCAAGAAGGGTGGGGGGTTAGCAATCAGCCCCAGCATTTT	CASSQEGWGVSNQPQHF	TRBV4-1	TRBJ1-5	.	.
TGTGCCAGCTCACTCCACCGTGGTGGGGCAGATACGCAGTATTTT	CASSLHRGGADTQYF	TRBV18	TRBJ2-3	.	.
TGTGCCAGCAGTGCGCAGGGGTGGGAGACCCAGTACTTC	CASSAQGWETQYF	TRBV6-1	TRBJ2-5	.	.
TGCAGTGTCGAAAGGGATAGTGGCTACACCTTC	CSVERDSGYTF	TRBV20-1	TRBJ1-2	.	.
TGCGCCAGCAGTCAATCACTCAGGACAGGGGGCCCTCGTCCCACCTACGAGCAGTACTTC	CASSQSLRTGGPRPTYEQYF	TRBV23-1	TRBJ2-7	TRBD1	.